The next 16 T cell receptor beta chains were all read from a single sample in a study of T cell responses to AZD1222 COVID-19 vaccine. Here immunoSEQ multiplex PCR was the method, and the copy in TCRdb shows in-frame clones only, minus some. This sample has roughly 270,000 clones, with 85% to 95% found just once. Sequenced material: peripheral blood, taken 28 days after the second AZD1222 dose. The receptors shown here come from an adult who received the AZD1222 COVID-19 vaccine.

The V call is TRBV6-5, the J call TRBJ2-3; D remains unclear. The germline gives CDR1 MNHEY, CDR2 SVGAGI. The CDR3 runs to 14 residues. Trimming removed 0 bases from V and 4 bases from J, with 8 bases in between. This CDR3 reads CASSYSQLADTQYF. CDR3 coding DNA: TGTGCCAGCAGTTACTCCCAATTGGCAGATACGCAGTATTTT.

The chain recombines TRBV23-1 with TRBJ2-1, with a weak D call TRBD2 (5 bases). TRBV23-1 is an open reading frame whose function is uncertain. V lost 0 bases, J lost 5 bases, and 8 bases lay in between. CDR3 length equals 14 residues. The CDR3 nucleotides are TGCGCCAGCAGTCAATCGAAGAGGGACAATGAGCAGTTCTTC. It translates to CASSQSKRDNEQFF.

In this sample, this clone turned up once. V usage is TRBV19 and J usage is TRBJ1-5, with 8 bases lining up with TRBD1. Looked up from germline, CDR1 is LNHDA and CDR2 is SQIVND (reference sequence). The CDR3 sequence is 15 residues long. The V segment lost 7 bases and the J segment 2 bases; nucleotides outside the gene matches: 7. CDR3 coding DNA: TGTGCCAGTACCAATTCGGGACAGGGCAATCAGCCCCAGCATTTT. Translation gives CASTNSGQGNQPQHF.

The table lists this clone with a few counts. Other DNA variants within this sample encode the same CDR3. V is TRBV6-2 or TRBV6-3 and J is TRBJ1-1, with no clear D. The germline CDR1 and CDR2 sequences are MNHEY and SVGEGT. The CDR3 covers 13 residues. Trimming cost V 3 bases and J 4 bases, with 9 bases left between them. The CDR3 spells CASSYLGSTEAFF. CDR3 coding DNA: TGTGCCAGCAGTTATCTGGGGAGCACTGAAGCTTTCTTT.

The V and J genes are TRBV7-8 and TRBJ2-1; D is perhaps TRBD2 (7 bases). Germline lookup yields CDR1 SGHVS and CDR2 FQNEAQ. Trimming pared 2 bases from V and 4 bases from J, leaving 12 bases between. The CDR3 totals 15 residues. The CDR3 loop is CASSLTGGPYNEQFF. The CDR3 region has the DNA TGTGCCAGCAGCTTAACCGGGGGGCCATACAATGAGCAGTTCTTC.

The rearrangement joins TRBV6-5 to TRBJ1-2; 7 bases line up with TRBD1. The CDR3 totals 14 residues. Per germline, CDR1 MNHEY and CDR2 SVGAGI. V lost 7 bases, J lost 8 bases, and 13 bases stayed unmatched. CDR3 in DNA: TGTGCCAGCACCCTTACAGGGGTTGACGGCGGCTACACCTTC. Amino acids: CASTLTGVDGGYTF.

The chain carries TRBV18 and TRBJ1-1, with D hard to call. Per the germline V gene, CDR1 is KGHSH and CDR2 is LQKENI. The CDR3 covers 14 residues. The V end was cut by 4 bases, the J end by 5 bases, with 14 bases between. CDR3 DNA: TGTGCCAGCTCACAAGGGTTTACCAAAACTGAAGCTTTCTTT. Protein: CASSQGFTKTEAFF.

The chain recombines TRBV2 with TRBJ2-7; possibly TRBD1 for D (6 bases). The CDR3 spans 12 residues. V was shortened by 6 bases and J by 3 bases, with 9 bases between the two germline ends. Germline CDR1 is SNHLY and CDR2 is FYNNEI. CDR3 protein: CASRDSYYEQYF. In nucleotides, the CDR3 is TGTGCCAGCAGGGACAGCTACTACGAGCAGTACTTC.

The rearrangement links TRBV12-3 or TRBV12-4 to TRBJ2-1, with 9 bases matching TRBD1. Trimming at V came to 6 bases and at J to 8 bases, leaving 2 bases not matched to a gene. The CDR3 contains 12 residues. Written as DNA, the CDR3 is TGTGCCAGCAGGGGACAGGGCTATGAGCAGTTCTTC. This encodes CASRGQGYEQFF.

The chain combines TRBV30 with TRBJ1-2, with D hard to call. The V gene lost 4 bases and the J gene lost 8 bases, with 14 bases spanning the gap. Looked up from germline, CDR1 is GTSNPN and CDR2 is SVGIG (reference sequence). The CDR3 runs 12 residues. The CDR3: CAWNPGSYGYTF. The CDR3 DNA reads as TGTGCCTGGAACCCAGGCTCCTACGGCTACACCTTC.

The chain uses TRBV19 and TRBJ1-2; 7 positions agree with TRBD1. The V and J ends lost 3 bases and 7 bases, in that order; junction bases with no gene match: 8. Germline V gene sequence: CDR1 LNHDA, CDR2 SQIVND (reference sequence). The CDR3 totals 14 residues. CDR3 residues: CASSIYDRVGGYTF. Written as DNA, the CDR3 is TGTGCCAGTAGTATCTACGACAGGGTAGGTGGCTACACCTTC. The entire variable domain, with the rest obtained from reference TRBV19 and TRBJ1-2, is as follows: DGGITQSPKYLFRKEGQNVTLSCEQNLNHDAMYWYRQDPGQGLRLIYYSQIVNDFQKGDIAEGYSVSREKKESFPLTVTSAQKNPTAFYLCASSIYDRVGGYTFGSGTRLTVV.

The J gene is TRBJ1-6, the V gene TRBV5-5; 7 positions match TRBD1. Per the germline V gene, CDR1 is SGHKS and CDR2 is YYEKEE (reference sequence). The CDR3 extends over 18 amino acids. V lost 2 bases and J lost 0; bases outside the gene matches: 8. In DNA form, the CDR3 reads TGTGCCAGCAGCTTCACAGGGGCAAAGAGCTCCTATAATTCACCCCTCCACTTT. Protein sequence: CASSFTGAKSSYNSPLHF.

This chain connects TRBV11-2 to TRBJ2-5; possibly TRBD1 for D (6 bases). The CDR3 totals 14 residues. Germline V gene data show CDR1 as SGHAT and CDR2 as FQNNGV. V lost 5 bases and J 4 bases, leaving 14 bases between the germline ends. CDR3 bases: TGTGCCAGCAGCACCACGACAGGATTAGAGACCCAGTACTTC. Amino acids: CASSTTTGLETQYF.

As to this clone: The same CDR3 arises from other DNA sequences in this sample as well. V usage is TRBV5-1 and J usage is TRBJ2-5; 7 bases align to TRBD1. Germline V gene sequence: CDR1 SGHRS, CDR2 YFSETQ. The CDR3 is 14 residues long. V lost 4 bases, J lost 5 bases, and 8 bases stayed unmatched. CDR3 region: CASSGNRGGETQYF. Written as DNA, the CDR3 is TGCGCCAGCAGCGGAAACAGGGGTGGGGAGACCCAGTACTTC. Together with reference TRBV5-1 and TRBJ2-5, the CDR3 gives the full variable domain: KAGVTQTPRYLIKTRGQQVTLSCSPISGHRSVSWYQQTPGQGLQFLFEYFSETQRNKGNFPGRFSGRQFSNSRSEMNVSTLELGDSALYLCASSGNRGGETQYFGPGTRLLVL.

J is TRBJ1-1 and V is TRBV27; possibly TRBD1 for D (6 bases). Germline CDR1 is MNHEY and CDR2 is SMNVEV (reference sequence). Trimming left V 2 bases short and J 4 bases short, with 11 bases between. CDR3 size: 14 residues. The CDR3 DNA sequence: TGTGCCAGCAGTTTAGGGGGGCAAGTCACTGAAGCTTTCTTT. Residues: CASSLGGQVTEAFF.

The chain links TRBV7-9 to TRBJ2-7; TRBD1 matches 7 bases. The CDR3 loop spans 13 amino acids. Germline lookup yields CDR1 SEHNR and CDR2 FQNEAQ (reference sequence). The V and J ends lost 8 bases and 7 bases, in that order; junction bases with no gene match: 11. The CDR3 is CASRGRQGGEQYF. CDR3 bases: TGTGCCAGCCGTGGGAGACAGGGCGGAGAGCAGTACTTC.